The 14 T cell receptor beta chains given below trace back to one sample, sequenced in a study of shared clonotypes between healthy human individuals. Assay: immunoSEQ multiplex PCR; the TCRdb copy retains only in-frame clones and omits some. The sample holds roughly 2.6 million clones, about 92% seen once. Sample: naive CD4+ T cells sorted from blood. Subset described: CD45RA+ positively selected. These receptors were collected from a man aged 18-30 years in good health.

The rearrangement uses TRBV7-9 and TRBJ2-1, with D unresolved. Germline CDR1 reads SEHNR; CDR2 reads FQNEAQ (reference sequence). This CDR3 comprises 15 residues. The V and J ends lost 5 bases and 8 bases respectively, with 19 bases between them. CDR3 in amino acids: CASSHPGLFTDEQFF. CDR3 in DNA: TGTGCCAGCAGCCATCCGGGCCTTTTCACGGATGAGCAGTTCTTC.

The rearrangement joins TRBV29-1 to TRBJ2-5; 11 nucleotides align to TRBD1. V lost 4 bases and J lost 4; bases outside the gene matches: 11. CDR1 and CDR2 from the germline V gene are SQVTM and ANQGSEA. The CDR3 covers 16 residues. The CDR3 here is CSVGGTGGNLGETQYF. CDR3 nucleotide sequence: TGCAGCGTTGGAGGGACAGGGGGTAATTTAGGAGAGACCCAGTACTTC.

The DNA for the CDR3 is TGCGCCAGCAGGCCGGGACAGTGGTACGAGCAGTACTTC. Its protein product is CASRPGQWYEQYF. The genes are TRBV10-2 and TRBJ2-7; 7 bases agree with TRBD1. The CDR3 loop spans 13 amino acids. V lost 6 bases and J lost 4; bases outside the gene matches: 6. The germline V gene has CDR1 WSHSY and CDR2 SAAADI.

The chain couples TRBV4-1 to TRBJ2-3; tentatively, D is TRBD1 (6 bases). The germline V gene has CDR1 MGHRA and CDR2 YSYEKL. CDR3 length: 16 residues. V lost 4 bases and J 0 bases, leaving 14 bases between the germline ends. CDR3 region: CASSRWTAGSTDTQYF. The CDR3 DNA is TGCGCCAGCAGCCGTTGGACAGCCGGCAGCACAGATACGCAGTATTTT.

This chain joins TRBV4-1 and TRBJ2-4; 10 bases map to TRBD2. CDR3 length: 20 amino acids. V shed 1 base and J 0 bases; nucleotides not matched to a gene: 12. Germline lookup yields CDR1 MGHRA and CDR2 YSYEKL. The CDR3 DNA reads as TGCGCCAGCAGCCAAGCCCCGGCTAGCGGGGGCCAGATAGCCAAAAACATTCAGTACTTC. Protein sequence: CASSQAPASGGQIAKNIQYF.

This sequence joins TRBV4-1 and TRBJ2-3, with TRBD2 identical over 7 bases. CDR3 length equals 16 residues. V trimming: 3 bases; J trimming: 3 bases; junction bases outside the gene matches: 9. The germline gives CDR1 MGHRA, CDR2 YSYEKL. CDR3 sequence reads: CASSQVGTTSTDTQYF. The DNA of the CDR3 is TGCGCCAGCAGCCAGGTAGGGACTACTTCAACAGATACGCAGTATTTT.

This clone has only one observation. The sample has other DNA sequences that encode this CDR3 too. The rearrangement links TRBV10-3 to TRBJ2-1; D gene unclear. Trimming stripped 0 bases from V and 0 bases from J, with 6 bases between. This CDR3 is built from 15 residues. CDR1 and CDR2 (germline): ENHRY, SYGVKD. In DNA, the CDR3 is TGTGCCATCAGTGAGTCTGCAAGCTCCTACAATGAGCAGTTCTTC. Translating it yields CAISESASSYNEQFF.

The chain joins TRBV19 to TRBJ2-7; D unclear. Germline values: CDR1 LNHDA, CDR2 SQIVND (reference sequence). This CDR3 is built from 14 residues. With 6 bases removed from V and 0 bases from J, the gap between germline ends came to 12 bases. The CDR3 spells CASRPTPSSYEQYF. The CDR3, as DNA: TGTGCCAGTAGACCTACTCCGAGCTCCTACGAGCAGTACTTC.

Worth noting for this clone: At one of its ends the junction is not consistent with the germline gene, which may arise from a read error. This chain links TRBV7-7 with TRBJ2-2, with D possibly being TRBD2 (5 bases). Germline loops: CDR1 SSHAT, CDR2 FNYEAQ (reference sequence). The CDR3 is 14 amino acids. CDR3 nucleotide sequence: TGTGCTAGCAGCGCGGGTCTGAACACCGGGGAGCTGTTTTTT. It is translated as CASSAGLNTGELFF. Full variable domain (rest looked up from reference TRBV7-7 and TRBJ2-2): GAGVSQSPRYKVTKRGQDVTLRCDPISSHATLYWYQQALGQGPEFLTYFNYEAQPDKSGLPSDRFSAERPEGSISTLTIQRTEQRDSAMYRCASSAGLNTGELFFGEGSRLTVL.

As DNA, the CDR3 is TGCAGCGTGACAGGGGCCACCCAAGAGACCCAGTACTTC. It is translated as CSVTGATQETQYF. V and J are TRBV29-1 and TRBJ2-5; 8 bases align to TRBD1. CDR1 SQVTM and CDR2 ANQGSEA come from the germline V gene. J was trimmed by 1 base and V by 6 bases; bases with no gene match: 4. This CDR3 region has 13 residues.

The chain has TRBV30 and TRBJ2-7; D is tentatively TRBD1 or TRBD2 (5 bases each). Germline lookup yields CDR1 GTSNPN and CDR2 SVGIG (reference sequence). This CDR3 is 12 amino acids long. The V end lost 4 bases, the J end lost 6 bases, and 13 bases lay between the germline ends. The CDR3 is CAWNQGVGEQYF. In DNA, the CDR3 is TGTGCCTGGAATCAGGGAGTGGGCGAGCAGTACTTC.

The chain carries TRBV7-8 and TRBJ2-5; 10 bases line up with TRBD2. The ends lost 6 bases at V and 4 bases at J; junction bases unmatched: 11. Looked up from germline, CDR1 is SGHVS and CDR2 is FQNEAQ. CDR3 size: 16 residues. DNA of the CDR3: TGTGCCAGCAGGGAGCGGGGGGGCCGGATAATAGAGACCCAGTACTTC. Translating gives CASRERGGRIIETQYF.

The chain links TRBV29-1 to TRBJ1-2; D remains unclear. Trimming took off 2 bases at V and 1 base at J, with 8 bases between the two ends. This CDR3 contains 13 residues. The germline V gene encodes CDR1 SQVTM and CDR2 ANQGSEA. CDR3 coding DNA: TGCAGCGTTGAATCAAGGAGTAACTATGGCTACACCTTC. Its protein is CSVESRSNYGYTF.

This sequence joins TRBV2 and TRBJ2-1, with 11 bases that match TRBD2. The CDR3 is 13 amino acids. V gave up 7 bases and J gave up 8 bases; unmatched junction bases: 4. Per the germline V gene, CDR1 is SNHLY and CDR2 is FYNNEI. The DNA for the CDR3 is TGTGCCAGCATACTAGCGGGAGTCGATGAGCAGTTCTTC. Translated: CASILAGVDEQFF.